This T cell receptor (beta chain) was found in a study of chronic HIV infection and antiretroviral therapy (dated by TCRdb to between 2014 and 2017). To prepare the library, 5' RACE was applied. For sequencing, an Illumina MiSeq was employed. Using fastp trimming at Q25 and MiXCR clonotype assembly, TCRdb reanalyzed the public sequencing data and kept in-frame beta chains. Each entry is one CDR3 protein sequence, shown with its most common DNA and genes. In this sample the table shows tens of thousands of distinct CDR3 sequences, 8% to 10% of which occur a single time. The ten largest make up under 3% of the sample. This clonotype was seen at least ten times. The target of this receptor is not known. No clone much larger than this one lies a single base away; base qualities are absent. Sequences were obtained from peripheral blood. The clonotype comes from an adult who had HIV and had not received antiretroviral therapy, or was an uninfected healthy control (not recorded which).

This receptor has the CDR3 CASTPTGGLLYGEKLFF. The sequenced DNA: TGTGCCAGCACCCCGACAGGGGGACTTCTTTACGGGGAAAAACTGTTTTTT. The chain is made from TRBV25-1 and TRBJ1-4; the central 9 bases match TRBD1. For this chain, trimming is 7 bases at the V end and 8 bases at the J end, and the number of junction bases without a gene match is 17. The CDR1 and CDR2 encoded by the germline V gene are MGHDK and SYGVNS. CDR3 length: 17 amino acids, cysteine to phenylalanine. Kept here is only the CDR3 DNA, which spans 51 bases and is read in frame from base 1.